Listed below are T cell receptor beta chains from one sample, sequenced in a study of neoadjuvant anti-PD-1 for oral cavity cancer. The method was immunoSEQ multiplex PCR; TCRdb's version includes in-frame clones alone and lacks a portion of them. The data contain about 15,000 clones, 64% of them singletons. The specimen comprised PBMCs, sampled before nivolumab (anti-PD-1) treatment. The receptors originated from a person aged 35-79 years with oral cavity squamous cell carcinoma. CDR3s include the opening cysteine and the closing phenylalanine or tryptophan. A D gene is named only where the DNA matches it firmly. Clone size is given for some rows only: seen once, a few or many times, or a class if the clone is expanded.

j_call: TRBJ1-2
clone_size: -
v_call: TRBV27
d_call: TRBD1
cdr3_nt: TGTGCCAGCAGCAGGGCGGGACAGTATGGCTACACCTTC
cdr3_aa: CASSRAGQYGYTF

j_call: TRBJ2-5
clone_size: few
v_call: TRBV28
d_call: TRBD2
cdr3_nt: TGTGCCAGCAGTTTTGGTAGCGGGAGGGCCGGGGAGACCCAGTACTTC
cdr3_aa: CASSFGSGRAGETQYF

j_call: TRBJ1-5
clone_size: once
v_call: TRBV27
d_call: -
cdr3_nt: TGTGCCAGCAAGGGGCAGAATCAGCCCCAGCATTTT
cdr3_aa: CASKGQNQPQHF

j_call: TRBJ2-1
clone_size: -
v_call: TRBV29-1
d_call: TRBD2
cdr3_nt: TGCAGCGTTGGGGGGGCTAGCGGGAGGAGGAATGAGCAGTTCTTC
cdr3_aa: CSVGGASGRRNEQFF

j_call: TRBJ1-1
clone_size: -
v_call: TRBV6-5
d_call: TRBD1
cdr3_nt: TGTGCCAGCAGTTACTCGGGGGACAGGGGGCGGACTGAAGCTTTCTTT
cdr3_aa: CASSYSGDRGRTEAFF

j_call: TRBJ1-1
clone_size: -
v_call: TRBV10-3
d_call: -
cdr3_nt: TGTGCCATCACCCAACAGGGTACAGGAACTGAAGCTTTCTTT
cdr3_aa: CAITQQGTGTEAFF

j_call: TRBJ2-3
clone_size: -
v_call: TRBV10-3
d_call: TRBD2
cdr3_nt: TGTGCCTTTGGTAGCGGGAGTAGGCAGTATTTT
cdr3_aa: CAFGSGSRQYF

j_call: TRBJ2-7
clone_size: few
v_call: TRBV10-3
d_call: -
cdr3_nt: TGTGCCATCAGTGAGTCTCCTCTAGAGTCGGGGTACGAGCAGTACTTC
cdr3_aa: CAISESPLESGYEQYF

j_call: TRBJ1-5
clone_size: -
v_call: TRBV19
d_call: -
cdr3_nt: TGTGCCAGTAGTAGACGGACGGACTACGTACAGTCGCCCCAGCATTTT
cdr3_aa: CASSRRTDYVQSPQHF

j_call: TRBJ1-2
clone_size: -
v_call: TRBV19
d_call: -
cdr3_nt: TGTGCCAGTAGGAGCAGTGGATCGATGGGTGGCTACACCTTC
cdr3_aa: CASRSSGSMGGYTF

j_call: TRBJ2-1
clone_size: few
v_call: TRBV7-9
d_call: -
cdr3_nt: TGTGCCAGCAGCTTAGAGACAGGATTGCCCTCGGGAGTCTTC
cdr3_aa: CASSLETGLPSGVF

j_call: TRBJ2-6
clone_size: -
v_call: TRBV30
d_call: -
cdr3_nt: TGTGTCTGGACTCGGGACGGAATTTCTGGGGCCAACGTCCTGACTTTC
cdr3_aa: CVWTRDGISGANVLTF

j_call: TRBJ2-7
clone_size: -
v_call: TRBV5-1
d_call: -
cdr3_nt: TGCGCCAGCAGCACCCAACCCGAAGACGAGCAGTACTTC
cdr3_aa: CASSTQPEDEQYF

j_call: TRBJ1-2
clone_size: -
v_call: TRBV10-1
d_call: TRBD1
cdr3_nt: TGCGCCAGCAGTGGACATTCGACAGGGTCGTATGGCTACACCTTC
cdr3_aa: CASSGHSTGSYGYTF

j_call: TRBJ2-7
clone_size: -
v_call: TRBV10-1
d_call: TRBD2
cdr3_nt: TGCGCCAGCTCCCGCGGGGAAGCGGGGAACTACGAGCAGTACTTC
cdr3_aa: CASSRGEAGNYEQYF

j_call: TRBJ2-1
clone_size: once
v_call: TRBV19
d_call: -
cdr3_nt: TGTGCCAGTAGAAGCTACAGGGGAGGGAATGAGCAGTTCTTC
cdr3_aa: CASRSYRGGNEQFF

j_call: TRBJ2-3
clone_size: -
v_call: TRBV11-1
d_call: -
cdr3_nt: TGTGCCAGCAGCTTCTGGGCGGGTACGGACACAGATACGCAGTATTTT
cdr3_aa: CASSFWAGTDTDTQYF

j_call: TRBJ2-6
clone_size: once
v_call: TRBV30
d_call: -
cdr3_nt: TGTGCCTGGAGTGTAAGCCGGGATGGGGCCAACGTCCTGACTTTC
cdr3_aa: CAWSVSRDGANVLTF

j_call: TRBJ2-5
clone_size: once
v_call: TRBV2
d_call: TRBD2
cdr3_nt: TGTGCCAGCAGTGTGAATAGCGGGAGGTCAGAGACCCAGTACTTC
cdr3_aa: CASSVNSGRSETQYF

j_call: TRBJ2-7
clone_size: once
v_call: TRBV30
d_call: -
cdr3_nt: TGTGCCTGGAGTGTACAGGGTTACGAGCAGTACTTC
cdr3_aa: CAWSVQGYEQYF

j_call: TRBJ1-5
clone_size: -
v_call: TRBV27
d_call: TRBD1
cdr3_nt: TGTGCCAGCAGTTGGGGACAGGGGGCAGGTCAGCCCCAGCATTTT
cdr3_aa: CASSWGQGAGQPQHF

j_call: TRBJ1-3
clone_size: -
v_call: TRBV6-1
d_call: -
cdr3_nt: TGTGCCAGCAGAGAAAACAGCGCAGGAAACACCATATATTTT
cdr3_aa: CASRENSAGNTIYF

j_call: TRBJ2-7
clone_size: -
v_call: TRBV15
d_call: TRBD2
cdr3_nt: TGTGCCACCAGCAGCCTTACTAGCGGGAGGACTGAGGAGCAGTACTTC
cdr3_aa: CATSSLTSGRTEEQYF

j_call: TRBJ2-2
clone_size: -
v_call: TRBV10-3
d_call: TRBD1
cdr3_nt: TGTGCCATCAGTGAGGATAGACAGGGGGCCGCCGGGGAGCTGTTTTTT
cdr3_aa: CAISEDRQGAAGELFF

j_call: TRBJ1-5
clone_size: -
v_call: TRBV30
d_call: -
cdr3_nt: TGTGCCCTGGGAGAATATAGCAATCAGCCCCAGCATTTT
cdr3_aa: CALGEYSNQPQHF

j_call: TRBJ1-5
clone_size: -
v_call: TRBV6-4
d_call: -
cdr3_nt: TGTGCCAGCAGCGCCGAGAACGATCAGCCCCAGCATTTT
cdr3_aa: CASSAENDQPQHF

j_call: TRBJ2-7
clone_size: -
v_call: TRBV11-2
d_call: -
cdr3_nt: TGTGCCAGCAGCTTAGGTCGGCTTCCCTACGAGCAGTACTTC
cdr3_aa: CASSLGRLPYEQYF

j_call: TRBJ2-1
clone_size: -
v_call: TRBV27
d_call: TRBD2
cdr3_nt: TGTGCCAGCAGTCGCGGACTAGGAGGGAATGAGCAGTTCTTC
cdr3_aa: CASSRGLGGNEQFF

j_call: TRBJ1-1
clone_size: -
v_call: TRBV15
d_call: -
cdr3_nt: TGTGCCACCGCCCTAGGAAGAAGGACTGAAGCTTTCTTT
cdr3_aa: CATALGRRTEAFF

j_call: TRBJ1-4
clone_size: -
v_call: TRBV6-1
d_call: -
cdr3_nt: TGTGCCAGCAGTGCCCAGGGTACAGCTAATGAAAAACTGTTTTTT
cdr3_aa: CASSAQGTANEKLFF

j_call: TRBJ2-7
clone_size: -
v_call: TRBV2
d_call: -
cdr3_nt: TGTGCCAGCAGTTACCAGGCTTCTGTCTACGAGCAGTACTTC
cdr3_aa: CASSYQASVYEQYF

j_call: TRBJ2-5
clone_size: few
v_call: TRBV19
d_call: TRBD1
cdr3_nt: TGTGCCAGTAGTCCTCGGGACAGGGGGCGCGGGGAGACCCAGTACTTC
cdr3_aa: CASSPRDRGRGETQYF